This T cell receptor beta chain was documented in a study of T cells after yellow fever vaccination. Points from the study as a whole: Overlap between CD4 and CD8 compartments was detected for a small share of clonotypes. Reappearance after the booster was seen for most primary-vaccination clones, at roughly 96% CD4 and around 88% CD8. The secondary T-cell response peaked on day 5, not day 15, but was weaker.

MiXCR, applied by TCRdb to the 5' RACE reads, yields one record per CDR3 protein. The profile covers under 300,000 distinct CDR3 sequences, with roughly 13% appearing a single time and about 0.51% taken by the ten largest. Concerning this clonotype itself: Its specificity is not known.

The CDR3 runs to 12 residues. From germline, CDR1 is MNHEY and CDR2 SVGEGT. V dropped 10 bases and J dropped 6 bases, with 14 bases sitting between them. The material sequenced was CD4+ T cells sorted from PBMCs, taken 45 days after the yellow fever booster vaccination. The chain uses TRBV6-2 or TRBV6-3 and TRBJ2-3; D not resolved. The TCR sequence derives from a man aged 30-40 years who received the YFV17D yellow fever vaccine. The CDR3 DNA follows: TGTGCCACCCGACAAGCCACGGATACGCAGTATTTT. This translates into CATRQATDTQYF.